Each of the 16 T cell receptor beta chains below was sequenced from the same sample in a study of Ad26.COV2.S vaccination and SARS-CoV-2 variants. Documented treatment: roughly 18 received Ad26.COV2.S at low or high dose, single or two shots; about 5 received placebo; per-sample allocation not given. On day 63 after the first injection, vaccine and placebo recipients gave samples. Measured with immunoSEQ multiplex PCR; TCRdb has only the in-frame clones, and not every one. The sample lists roughly 460,000 clones; 89% were seen once. The sample was peripheral blood, taken in a trial of Ad26.COV2.S vaccine versus placebo. These receptors were taken from a person aged 18-60 years who received the Ad26.COV2.S COVID-19 vaccine or a placebo.

The chain links TRBV18 to TRBJ1-2; D gene unclear. The V end lost 6 bases, the J end lost 5 bases, and 22 bases lay between the germline ends. The CDR3 is made up of 16 amino acids. Germline CDR1 reads KGHSH; CDR2 reads LQKENI. CDR3 region: CASSSFPPPEGYGYTF. The CDR3 DNA follows: TGTGCCAGCTCCTCATTTCCCCCACCAGAAGGATATGGCTACACCTTC.

A single count supports this clone. The rearrangement links TRBV3-1 (or the pseudogene TRBV3-2) to TRBJ2-1; 14 bases map to TRBD2. The CDR3 is 20 amino acids. With V trimmed by 4 bases and J by 0 bases, 11 bases remained unmatched. Germline CDR1 reads LGHDT; CDR2 reads YNNKEL (reference sequence). This CDR3 reads CASSLTPGLAGAGSYNEQFF. CDR3 DNA: TGTGCCAGCAGCCTGACCCCGGGACTAGCGGGAGCGGGCTCCTACAATGAGCAGTTCTTC.

J is TRBJ2-3 and V is TRBV28; the D gene is possibly TRBD2 (5 bases). Germline V gene sequence: CDR1 MDHEN, CDR2 SYDVKM. The V and J ends lost 3 bases and 5 bases respectively, with 12 bases between them. The CDR3 runs 14 residues. The CDR3 sequence: CASSFSGFVDTQYF. The DNA for the CDR3 is TGTGCCAGCAGTTTTTCGGGATTCGTAGATACGCAGTATTTT.

The J gene is TRBJ2-1, the V gene TRBV27; no definite D call. The germline V gene encodes CDR1 MNHEY and CDR2 SMNVEV (reference sequence). The CDR3 sequence is 14 residues long. Trimming shortened V by 0 bases and J by 3 bases, and 6 bases separated the two germline ends. The CDR3 loop is CASSLSASYNEQFF. CDR3 DNA sequence: TGTGCCAGCAGTTTATCTGCTAGCTACAATGAGCAGTTCTTC.

The rearrangement joins TRBV5-1 to TRBJ2-7; TRBD1 matches 9 bases. Looked up from germline, CDR1 is SGHRS and CDR2 is YFSETQ. The junction had 7 bases not matched to a gene; V was cut back by 3 bases and J by 3 bases. CDR3 size: 15 residues. The CDR3 bases are TGCGCCAGCAGCTGGGGCACAGGGGGCCTCTACGAGCAGTACTTC. Translated: CASSWGTGGLYEQYF. Full variable domain (missing parts from reference TRBV5-1 and TRBJ2-7): KAGVTQTPRYLIKTRGQQVTLSCSPISGHRSVSWYQQTPGQGLQFLFEYFSETQRNKGNFPGRFSGRQFSNSRSEMNVSTLELGDSALYLCASSWGTGGLYEQYFGPGTRLTVT.

The chain joins TRBV3-1 (or the pseudogene TRBV3-2) to TRBJ2-7, with D possibly being TRBD1 (5 bases). The V end was cut by 3 bases, the J end by 0 bases, with 18 bases between. Germline CDR1 LGHDT, CDR2 YNNKEL (reference sequence). The CDR3 contains 17 residues. The CDR3 region is CASSHLSYRKFSYEQYF. The CDR3 DNA is TGTGCCAGCAGCCATCTGAGCTACAGGAAATTCTCCTACGAGCAGTACTTC.

The sample holds a few counts of this clone. The rearrangement uses TRBV5-4 and TRBJ2-7; unclear D gene. The germline V gene has CDR1 SGHNT and CDR2 YYREEE (reference sequence). Trimming removed 3 bases from V and 5 bases from J, with 6 bases in between. This CDR3 has 11 residues. CDR3 nucleotides: TGTGCCAGCAGCTCCTTGAACGAGCAGTACTTC. Protein sequence: CASSSLNEQYF.

The chain joins TRBV6-6 to TRBJ1-5; D uncertain. The CDR3 runs to 15 residues. Trimming cost V 3 bases and J 1 base, with 10 bases left between them. CDR1 is MNHNY, CDR2 SVGAGI, per germline (reference sequence). In DNA, the CDR3 is TGTGCCAGCAGTTATGAAGGGTTAAGCAATCAGCCCCAGCATTTT. The encoded protein is CASSYEGLSNQPQHF.

The chain has TRBV5-4 and TRBJ2-7, with TRBD2 identical over 11 bases. Germline CDR1 and CDR2: SGHNT and YYREEE (reference sequence). There are 15 residues in the CDR3. V shed 4 bases and J 4 bases; nucleotides not matched to a gene: 7. The CDR3 spells CASSQTGLAEYEQYF. As DNA, the CDR3 is TGTGCCAGCAGCCAGACGGGACTAGCGGAGTACGAGCAGTACTTC.

This clone was observed once. The chain employs TRBV9 and TRBJ2-7; D tentatively reads TRBD1 or TRBD2 (6 bases each). Germline CDR1 SGDLS, CDR2 YYNGEE. Deletions cut 4 bases from V and 5 bases from J, with 19 bases between. This CDR3 is 15 amino acids long. CDR3 residues: CASSRSGAPGDEQYF. The DNA of the CDR3 is TGTGCCAGCAGCAGATCGGGGGCCCCGGGGGACGAGCAGTACTTC.

The chain links TRBV10-3 to TRBJ2-7; 9 positions match TRBD1. The germline gives CDR1 ENHRY, CDR2 SYGVKD. V shed 0 bases, J shed 4 bases, and the junction held 7 bases outside the gene matches. This CDR3 spans 16 amino acids. CDR3 protein: CAISESTDRGLYEQYF. CDR3 in DNA: TGTGCCATCAGTGAGTCGACGGACAGGGGTCTGTACGAGCAGTACTTC.

The chain carries TRBV5-1 and TRBJ2-2; the D is unclear. This CDR3 contains 16 residues. The germline CDR1 and CDR2 sequences are SGHRS and YFSETQ. Trimming shortened V by 5 bases and J by 0 bases, and 14 bases separated the two germline ends. The CDR3 region is CASRMASESNTGELFF. CDR3 bases: TGCGCCAGCAGGATGGCCAGCGAGTCGAACACCGGGGAGCTGTTTTTT.

This chain connects TRBV4-2 to TRBJ2-3; D is perhaps TRBD2 (6 bases). CDR1 is LGHNA and CDR2 is YNFKEQ in the germline V gene. CDR3 length equals 15 residues. V was clipped by 0 bases and J by 1 base, with 8 bases between them. The CDR3 DNA reads as TGTGCCAGCAGCCAAGATCGGAGGGGCACAGATACGCAGTATTTT. Protein sequence: CASSQDRRGTDTQYF.

The rearrangement uses TRBV7-2 and TRBJ2-3; D remains ambiguous. Germline V gives CDR1 SGHTA, CDR2 FQGNSA. Trimming removed 1 base at V and 6 bases at J, with 17 bases between. The CDR3 is 16 amino acids. CDR3 nucleotide sequence: TGTGCCAGCAGCTTAGTGCCCATAGGTTTCGAGGATACGCAGTATTTT. Translated: CASSLVPIGFEDTQYF.

This chain uses TRBV6-5 with TRBJ1-2; D gene ambiguous. The CDR3 is 15 residues long. V was shortened by 6 bases and J by 5 bases, with 19 bases between the two germline ends. Germline V gives CDR1 MNHEY, CDR2 SVGAGI. The CDR3 nucleotides are TGTGCCAGCAGACTGGACGGAATCGGAAGATATGGCTACACCTTC. It specifies CASRLDGIGRYGYTF.

The chain links TRBV30 to TRBJ2-3; TRBD2 matches 7 bases. V was pared by 8 bases and J by 1 base, with 15 bases of the junction left unmatched. Per germline, CDR1 GTSNPN and CDR2 SVGIG (reference sequence). CDR3 length equals 16 residues. The CDR3, as DNA: TGTGCCCTCCTTATGGGCGGGAGTTTGGGCACAGATACGCAGTATTTT. It specifies CALLMGGSLGTDTQYF.